The clone carrying this T cell receptor beta chain was detected a few times. Its antigen is not identified. The CDR3 consists of 18 residues. The V and J ends lost 6 bases and 3 bases respectively, with 23 bases between them. Germline lookup yields CDR1 LNHDA and CDR2 SQIVND (reference sequence). This sample's time point: blood at routine non-recurrence follow-up after resection. This sample was included in a study of spatial heterogeneity in lung cancer. Notes on the study in general: Relative to follow-up, resection was when ubiquitous expanded tumor TCRs appeared more in blood.

TCRdb re-called the 5' RACE reads through MiXCR, storing one row per CDR3 protein. The sample shows over 45,000 distinct CDR3 sequences, about 11% of them seen only once. Sequencing used PBMCs, obtained at follow-up. The chain employs TRBV19 and TRBJ2-2; D possibly uses TRBD1 or TRBD2 (6 bases each). This TCR came from a male donor with early-stage non-small cell lung cancer. CDR3 protein: CASRRVQFGGSYTGELFF. The CDR3 region has the DNA TGTGCCAGTAGAAGGGTCCAATTCGGGGGCTCCTACACCGGGGAGCTGTTTTTT.